This TCR beta chain was observed in a study of blood T cell repertoires in COVID-19. Germline loops: CDR1 LGHNT, CDR2 FRNRAP. This CDR3 is built from 18 residues. The J segment lost 0 bases and the V segment lost 1 base, leaving 7 bases of the junction unmatched. The method was immunoSEQ multiplex PCR; TCRdb's version includes in-frame clones alone and lacks a portion of them. The table includes roughly 200,000 clones, about 88% detected once. The sequencing input was peripheral blood. This chain connects TRBV12-5 to TRBJ1-5; TRBD1 agrees at 9 bases. The sequence was obtained from a man younger than 35 with active or convalescent COVID-19. The DNA for the CDR3 is TGTGCTAGTGGTTTGGCCGGGACAGGGCAATATAGCAATCAGCCCCAGCATTTT. It specifies CASGLAGTGQYSNQPQHF.